This T cell receptor (beta chain) derives from a study of T cells in tuberculosis. Study context: Sequenced TCRs come from CD1B-GMM tetramer-binding T cells.

The CDR3 runs to 16 residues. Trimming left V 2 bases short and J 3 bases short, with 17 bases between. Germline loops: CDR1 SGHDT, CDR2 YYEEEE. Cells were sorted from thawed PBMC rested overnight and stained with GMM-loaded CD1B tetramer, viability dye and anti-CD3. C32 glucose monomycolate from Rhodococcus equi was loaded onto the CD1B tetramers. PBMC for tetramer sorting were first depleted of CD14-expressing monocytes. Assay: immunoSEQ multiplex PCR; the TCRdb copy retains only in-frame clones and omits some. The repertoire holds 50,000 to 65,000 clones, with 88% as singletons. The gene calls are TRBV5-6 and TRBJ1-1; TRBD1 might be the D (6 bases). This clonotype was obtained from an adult woman with latent tuberculosis. The sequencing input was CD1b-GMM tetramer-negative cells sorted from PBMCs. Here the CDR3 reads CASSFWLGRGYTEAFF. The CDR3 region has the DNA TGTGCCAGCAGCTTTTGGTTGGGCAGGGGATACACTGAAGCTTTCTTT.